This TCR beta chain was sequenced for a study of shared clonotypes between healthy human individuals. Study background: Each donor had three CD4 naive, three CD4 memory, two CD8 naive and one CD8 memory plate.

The germline V gene encodes CDR1 SGHAT and CDR2 FQNNGV. This CDR3 is built from 16 residues. Trimming stripped 2 bases from V and 2 bases from J, with 12 bases between. Sequencing used immunoSEQ multiplex PCR; TCRdb keeps in-frame clones, though not all of them. Among some 2 million clones listed, around 96% were seen once. Naivety among CD8 cells was defined by CD45RO negativity and positive CCR7 selection, thereby excluding terminally differentiated effector memory CD45RA+ cells. Sequences were obtained from naive CD8+ T cells sorted from blood. V is TRBV11-2 and J is TRBJ2-2, with a possible D match to TRBD1 (5 bases). The source is a man aged 18 to 29 in good health. The CDR3, as DNA: TGTGCCAGCAGCTTACTCAGACAGTTAAACACCGGGGAGCTGTTTTTT. Translating it yields CASSLLRQLNTGELFF.